This T cell receptor (beta chain) was captured in a study of cytotoxic CD8 clonotypes in ibrutinib-treated CLL. In the study overall: Specimens for response were gathered following a median roughly twelve months of therapy, spanning 6 to 36. Points from the study as a whole: Baseline clonality, higher than in age-matched healthy donors, tracked circulating CD8+ T-cell counts. Sustained-remission and progressing patients had different sampling times. Clonality climbed at ibrutinib response, then dropped toward baseline at progression.

Profiling relied on immunoSEQ multiplex PCR, and the TCRdb table lists in-frame clones only, not all of them. Of roughly 220,000 clones listed, about three quarters are singletons. Germline V gene lookup returns CDR1 MNHEY and CDR2 SMNVEV (reference sequence). V was shortened by 10 bases and J by 8 bases, with 26 bases between the two germline ends. The CDR3 has 15 residues. Worth noting for this clone: As yet, its antigen is unknown.

The chain recombines TRBV27 with TRBJ1-2; no firm D call. The TCR comes from a human donor with chronic lymphocytic leukemia. The sample was PBMCs, taken after 12 months of ibrutinib treatment. The CDR3 nucleotides read TGTGCCACCGCCCCCACCCGGGCCCGGAGGTCGGGCTACACCTTC. Translation: CATAPTRARRSGYTF.